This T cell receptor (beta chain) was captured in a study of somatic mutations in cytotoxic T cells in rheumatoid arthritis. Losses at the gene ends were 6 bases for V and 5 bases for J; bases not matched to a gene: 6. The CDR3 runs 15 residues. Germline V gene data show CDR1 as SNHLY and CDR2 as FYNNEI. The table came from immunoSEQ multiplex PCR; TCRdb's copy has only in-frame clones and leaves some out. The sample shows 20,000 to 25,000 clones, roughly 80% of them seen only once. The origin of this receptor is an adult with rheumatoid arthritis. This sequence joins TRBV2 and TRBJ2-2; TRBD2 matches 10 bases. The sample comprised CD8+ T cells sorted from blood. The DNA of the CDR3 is TGTGCCAGCAGCCCAGCGGGGGGGCCGACCGGGGAGCTGTTTTTT. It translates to CASSPAGGPTGELFF.